The 21 T cell receptor beta chains presented below share a single source sample, sequenced in a study of T cell responses to AZD1222 COVID-19 vaccine (dated by TCRdb to 2020 to 2023). Taken with the paper, the label for time point translates to: baseline before first vaccination. Library method: the immunoSEQ multiplex PCR assay. TCRdb mirrors the immuneACCESS table, restricted to in-frame sequences. Some clones are absent from its copies; in checked studies, under half trace to an unresolved V gene, and the reason for the others is unknown. The sample contains 95,000 to 100,000 clones, around 94% of them found a single time. About an eighth of the sample comes from the top ten. The starting material was peripheral blood, obtained on day 0 of AZD1222 vaccination. These TCRs come from an adult in good health.

This chain links TRBV5-1 with TRBJ2-1; D not certain. Germline CDR1 reads SGHRS; CDR2 reads YFSETQ. With 7 bases removed from V and 1 base from J, the gap between germline ends came to 12 bases. The CDR3 has 14 amino acids. DNA of the CDR3: TGCGCCAGCCATGTGGGGTATTCCTACAATGAGCAGTTCTTC. As protein: CASHVGYSYNEQFF.

The V gene is TRBV9, the J gene TRBJ2-1; D gene uncertain. The CDR3 is 13 amino acids. Trimming took off 4 bases at V and 5 bases at J, with 10 bases between the two ends. The germline V gene encodes CDR1 SGDLS and CDR2 YYNGEE. In nucleotides, the CDR3 is TGTGCCAGCAGCCCCAGGCCTAACAATGAGCAGTTCTTC. Its translation: CASSPRPNNEQFF. Full variable domain (remainder filled in from reference TRBV9 and TRBJ2-1): DSGVTQTPKHLITATGQRVTLRCSPRSGDLSVYWYQQSLDQGLQFLIQYYNGEERAKGNILERFSAQQFPDLHSELNLSSLELGDSALYFCASSPRPNNEQFFGPGTRLTVL.

This chain uses TRBV4-3 with TRBJ2-4, with D possibly being TRBD1 or TRBD2 (6 bases each). This CDR3 comprises 15 residues. Trimming cost V 0 bases and J 8 bases, with 14 bases left between them. Germline V gene data show CDR1 as LGHNA and CDR2 as YSLEER. The CDR3 DNA sequence: TGCGCCAGCAGCCAAGATCACGCGAGGGGGGACATTCAGTACTTC. As protein: CASSQDHARGDIQYF.

The chain joins TRBV7-9 to TRBJ2-2; the D gene is possibly TRBD2 (5 bases). Looked up from germline, CDR1 is SEHNR and CDR2 is FQNEAQ (reference sequence). Between the trimmed V and J ends, which lost 1 base and 0 bases, there was a span of 12 bases. The CDR3 sequence is 17 residues long. The CDR3 is CASSLERETPNTGELFF. CDR3 DNA sequence: TGTGCCAGCAGCTTAGAGAGGGAGACACCGAACACCGGGGAGCTGTTTTTT.

A single count supports this clone. The gene calls are TRBV5-1 and TRBJ1-1, with 8 bases identical to TRBD1. V lost 6 bases, J lost 3 bases, and 4 bases stayed unmatched. CDR1 SGHRS and CDR2 YFSETQ come from the germline V gene. This CDR3 contains 13 residues. CDR3 DNA: TGCGCCAGCAAGTTGGGACAGGACACTGAAGCTTTCTTT. Protein sequence: CASKLGQDTEAFF.

The chain employs TRBV9 and TRBJ2-1, with 11 bases identical to TRBD2. V was clipped by 7 bases and J by 4 bases; unmatched bases: 4. Germline CDR1 is SGDLS and CDR2 is YYNGEE. The CDR3 runs to 14 residues. CDR3 nucleotide sequence: TGTGCCAGCGGTCCTAGCGGGAGGTACAATGAGCAGTTCTTC. It is translated as CASGPSGRYNEQFF. The entire variable domain, with the rest obtained from reference TRBV9 and TRBJ2-1, is as follows: DSGVTQTPKHLITATGQRVTLRCSPRSGDLSVYWYQQSLDQGLQFLIQYYNGEERAKGNILERFSAQQFPDLHSELNLSSLELGDSALYFCASGPSGRYNEQFFGPGTRLTVL.

V is TRBV19 and J is TRBJ1-6; 8 bases are a match to TRBD1. The germline gives CDR1 LNHDA, CDR2 SQIVND (reference sequence). Unmatched junction bases numbered 15, after V lost 7 bases and J lost 10 bases. The CDR3 loop spans 16 amino acids. In DNA form, the CDR3 reads TGTGCCAGTACCGGGACAGGACAGGTATCTGGGTCACCCCTCCACTTT. This encodes CASTGTGQVSGSPLHF.

The chain recombines TRBV18 with TRBJ1-5; a possible D gene is TRBD1 (6 bases). Germline V gene data show CDR1 as KGHSH and CDR2 as LQKENI. The CDR3 totals 16 residues. Deletions cut 2 bases from V and 8 bases from J, with 19 bases between. CDR3 in DNA: TGTGCCAGCTCACCAGGGATCGTCAGGGGTGAGGAGCCCCAGCATTTT. It is translated as CASSPGIVRGEEPQHF.

This clone was seen only once. The chain recombines TRBV29-1 with TRBJ2-1; TRBD2 agrees at 8 bases. The ends lost 5 bases at V and 7 bases at J; junction bases unmatched: 22. The CDR3 has 18 residues. Germline CDR1 is SQVTM and CDR2 is ANQGSEA. CDR3 nucleotide sequence: TGCAGCGTTCAAGGCACTAGCGGTCAATCCCGGGGGGGGAATGAGCAGTTCTTC. This sequence encodes CSVQGTSGQSRGGNEQFF.

The chain is built from TRBV13 and TRBJ2-2, with TRBD1 identical over 7 bases. Germline assignment: CDR1 PRHDT and CDR2 FYEKMQ (reference sequence). V lost 6 bases and J lost 1; bases outside the gene matches: 5. The CDR3 runs to 15 residues. As DNA, the CDR3 is TGTGCCAGCAGTTTCGGGACAGAGAACACCGGGGAGCTGTTTTTT. It encodes CASSFGTENTGELFF.

This sequence joins TRBV4-1 and TRBJ2-5; the match to TRBD1 covers 7 bases. Germline CDR1 is MGHRA and CDR2 is YSYEKL. Trimming removed 7 bases from V and 5 bases from J; junction bases left unmatched: 4. The CDR3 spans 12 residues. The CDR3 DNA follows: TGCGCCAGCAAAGGGGGCGCGGAGACCCAGTACTTC. Translation: CASKGGAETQYF.

The J gene is TRBJ2-2, the V gene TRBV19, with TRBD1 identical over 8 bases. This CDR3 comprises 16 residues. Germline assignment: CDR1 LNHDA and CDR2 SQIVND (reference sequence). After removal of 5 bases from V and 8 bases from J, the junction contained 13 bases not matched to a gene. This chain's CDR3 is CASSPSDRVVVGELFF. Here the CDR3 DNA reads TGTGCCAGTAGTCCCTCGGACAGGGTCGTCGTTGGGGAGCTGTTTTTT.

This CDR3 is CASSWSGGMRYGYTF. CDR3 bases: TGTGCCAGCAGCTGGAGTGGGGGCATGCGGTATGGCTACACCTTC. The chain couples TRBV7-8 to TRBJ1-2, with D possibly matching TRBD1 (6 bases). The CDR3 has 15 residues. Per the germline V gene, CDR1 is SGHVS and CDR2 is FQNEAQ. The V end was cut by 4 bases, the J end by 5 bases, with 17 bases between. Complete variable domain (other parts from reference TRBV7-8 and TRBJ1-2): GAGVSQSPRYKVAKRGQDVALRCDPISGHVSLFWYQQALGQGPEFLTYFQNEAQLDKSGLPSDRFFAERPEGSVSTLKIQRTQQEDSAVYLCASSWSGGMRYGYTFGSGTRLTVV.

V gene TRBV4-2 combines with J gene TRBJ2-7, with D perhaps TRBD1 (6 bases). The germline V and J ends were trimmed by 6 bases and 0 bases, with 9 bases remaining between them. The CDR3 totals 13 residues. In germline, CDR1 is LGHNA, CDR2 YNFKEQ. Here the CDR3 DNA reads TGTGCCAGCAGTAGAGGGGGCTCCTACGAGCAGTACTTC. Protein: CASSRGGSYEQYF.

The chain is built from TRBV28 and TRBJ2-1; TRBD2 agrees at 10 bases. Looked up from germline, CDR1 is MDHEN and CDR2 is SYDVKM. V lost 6 bases to trimming and J lost 10 bases; unmatched junction nucleotides: 6. There are 13 residues in the CDR3. CDR3 sequence: CASRSPGLAEQFF. The DNA of the CDR3 is TGTGCCAGCAGATCGCCGGGACTAGCGGAGCAGTTCTTC.

This clone has a single count. The gene calls are TRBV19 and TRBJ1-5; 7 positions agree with TRBD1. Germline V gives CDR1 LNHDA, CDR2 SQIVND (reference sequence). The CDR3 totals 14 residues. V dropped 3 bases and J dropped 6; count of bases not matched to a gene: 5. The CDR3 is CASSIRQGPQPQHF. CDR3 coding DNA: TGTGCCAGTAGTATCCGACAGGGCCCTCAGCCCCAGCATTTT.

This rearrangement joins TRBV19 to TRBJ1-4; weak D call: TRBD1 (5 bases). Trimming removed 1 base from V and 5 bases from J, with 8 bases in between. The length of the CDR3 is 14 residues. Germline loops: CDR1 LNHDA, CDR2 SQIVND (reference sequence). The CDR3 region is CASSIGGGNEKLFF. As DNA, the CDR3 is TGTGCCAGTAGTATAGGCGGGGGAAATGAAAAACTGTTTTTT.

V and J are TRBV2 and TRBJ2-7; D not certain. CDR1 is SNHLY and CDR2 is FYNNEI in the germline V gene. Trimming cost V 6 bases and J 6 bases, with 12 bases left between them. This CDR3 spans 12 amino acids. CDR3 sequence reads: CASSPYPAEQYF. Written as DNA, the CDR3 is TGTGCCAGCAGCCCTTATCCTGCCGAGCAGTACTTC.

The chain couples TRBV6-2 or TRBV6-3 to TRBJ1-2, with D possibly TRBD1 on 6 matching bases. The V gene's germline CDR1 is MNHEY and CDR2 SVGEGT. V gave up 6 bases and J gave up 7 bases, with 18 bases separating them. The CDR3 contains 14 residues. The DNA of the CDR3 is TGTGCCAGCAGCCCCCATGGGGGGGCAGGTGGCTACACCTTC. Its protein is CASSPHGGAGGYTF.

The chain employs TRBV3-1 (or the pseudogene TRBV3-2) and TRBJ1-1, with D perhaps matching TRBD1 (5 bases). The germline gives CDR1 LGHDT, CDR2 YNNKEL (reference sequence). Trimming pared 4 bases from V and 0 bases from J, leaving 12 bases between. The CDR3 runs to 15 residues. The CDR3 spells CASSRTQVMNTEAFF. CDR3 DNA: TGTGCCAGCAGCCGAACACAGGTCATGAACACTGAAGCTTTCTTT.

CDR3 region: CASSLEQTSTDTQYF. CDR3 nucleotide sequence: TGTGCCAGCAGCTTAGAGCAAACTAGCACAGATACGCAGTATTTT. The chain joins TRBV7-2 to TRBJ2-3; the D is unclear. V was shortened by 1 base and J by 0 bases, with 8 bases between the two germline ends. Germline V gives CDR1 SGHTA, CDR2 FQGNSA. The length of the CDR3 is 15 residues.